This is a list of T cell receptor beta chains from one sample in a study of blood T cell repertoires in COVID-19. Repertoires were generated with immunoSEQ multiplex PCR, while TCRdb's copy carries only in-frame clones and drops some. Of around 100,000 clones in the sample, 85% to 95% are singletons; the top ten hold more than 5%. Sequencing used peripheral blood. Receptors were obtained from a man between 45 and 60 years old with active COVID-19. The CDR3 runs from the conserved cysteine through the conserved F or W. Fields, in order: clone size, V gene, J gene, D gene, CDR3 protein, CDR3 DNA. The D gene is left open where the match is weak. Size is omitted from some rows. Given values are once, few, many or a class for expanded clones.

clone size: NA; V gene: TRBV7-2; J gene: TRBJ2-7; D gene: NA; CDR3 protein: CASSPRAERGEQYF; CDR3 DNA: TGTGCCAGCAGCCCCCGTGCGGAGAGAGGTGAGCAGTACTTC
clone size: NA; V gene: TRBV28; J gene: TRBJ1-6; D gene: TRBD1; CDR3 protein: CASSLDRGYSPLHF; CDR3 DNA: TGTGCCAGCAGTTTAGACAGGGGTTATTCACCCCTCCACTTT
clone size: NA; V gene: TRBV27; J gene: TRBJ1-5; D gene: TRBD1; CDR3 protein: CASKAGGGGLTYSNQPQHF; CDR3 DNA: TGTGCCAGCAAAGCCGGAGGGGGCGGTCTAACATATAGCAATCAGCCCCAGCATTTT
clone size: NA; V gene: TRBV2; J gene: TRBJ1-4; D gene: TRBD1; CDR3 protein: CASSPGQGYEKLFF; CDR3 DNA: TGTGCCAGCAGTCCGGGACAGGGGTACGAAAAACTGTTTTTT
clone size: NA; V gene: TRBV6-5; J gene: TRBJ2-3; D gene: NA; CDR3 protein: CASMTEGASTDTQYF; CDR3 DNA: TGTGCCAGCATGACGGAGGGGGCGAGCACAGATACGCAGTATTTT
clone size: NA; V gene: TRBV6-5; J gene: TRBJ2-3; D gene: NA; CDR3 protein: CASGPDSGDTQYF; CDR3 DNA: TGTGCCAGCGGCCCGGACTCAGGGGACACGCAGTATTTT
clone size: NA; V gene: TRBV19; J gene: TRBJ1-3; D gene: TRBD1; CDR3 protein: CASSLRDSSSGNTIYF; CDR3 DNA: TGTGCCAGTAGTCTCCGGGACAGTAGCTCTGGAAACACCATATATTTT
clone size: NA; V gene: TRBV4-2; J gene: TRBJ2-7; D gene: TRBD2; CDR3 protein: CASSRGLAGGTYEQYF; CDR3 DNA: TGTGCCAGCAGCCGCGGACTAGCGGGAGGTACCTACGAGCAGTACTTC
clone size: NA; V gene: TRBV12-3/TRBV12-4; J gene: TRBJ2-7; D gene: NA; CDR3 protein: CASSSDGAYEQYF; CDR3 DNA: TGTGCCAGCAGTTCGGACGGGGCCTACGAGCAGTACTTC
clone size: NA; V gene: TRBV10-2; J gene: TRBJ1-1; D gene: NA; CDR3 protein: CASMDGGYTEAFF; CDR3 DNA: TGCGCCAGCATGGATGGAGGGTACACTGAAGCTTTCTTT
clone size: few; V gene: TRBV7-9; J gene: TRBJ1-2; D gene: NA; CDR3 protein: CASSRGQTGGYTF; CDR3 DNA: TGTGCCAGCAGCCGGGGACAAACGGGAGGCTACACCTTC
clone size: NA; V gene: TRBV7-2; J gene: TRBJ2-4; D gene: NA; CDR3 protein: CASSLVGGEINIQYF; CDR3 DNA: TGTGCCAGCAGCTTAGTAGGGGGGGAGATAAACATTCAGTACTTC
clone size: NA; V gene: TRBV11-2; J gene: TRBJ2-7; D gene: TRBD1; CDR3 protein: CASSFDRGNEQYF; CDR3 DNA: TGTGCCAGCAGCTTCGACAGGGGTAACGAGCAGTACTTC
clone size: NA; V gene: TRBV24-1; J gene: TRBJ2-7; D gene: NA; CDR3 protein: CATSPGGLSPYEQYF; CDR3 DNA: TGTGCCACCAGTCCCGGCGGACTATCTCCCTACGAGCAGTACTTC
clone size: NA; V gene: TRBV6-5; J gene: TRBJ2-7; D gene: NA; CDR3 protein: CASSYNAGVYEQYF; CDR3 DNA: TGTGCCAGCAGTTACAACGCAGGGGTGTACGAGCAGTACTTC
clone size: once; V gene: TRBV9; J gene: TRBJ2-7; D gene: TRBD1; CDR3 protein: CASSPMPGQGVYEQYF; CDR3 DNA: TGTGCCAGCAGCCCGATGCCGGGACAGGGGGTCTACGAGCAGTACTTC
clone size: NA; V gene: TRBV9; J gene: TRBJ2-6; D gene: TRBD1; CDR3 protein: CASSDDRVGANVLTF; CDR3 DNA: TGTGCCAGCAGCGACGACAGGGTCGGGGCCAACGTCCTGACTTTC
clone size: once; V gene: TRBV7-3; J gene: TRBJ2-2; D gene: NA; CDR3 protein: CASSLNRDRMAGELFF; CDR3 DNA: TGTGCCAGCAGCTTAAACAGGGATAGGATGGCCGGGGAGCTGTTTTTT
clone size: NA; V gene: TRBV2; J gene: TRBJ1-6; D gene: NA; CDR3 protein: CASSSEATYNSPLHF; CDR3 DNA: TGTGCCAGCAGTTCTGAGGCCACCTATAATTCACCCCTCCACTTT
clone size: NA; V gene: TRBV7-8; J gene: TRBJ1-2; D gene: NA; CDR3 protein: CASSSANRAAGYGYTF; CDR3 DNA: TGTGCCAGCAGCTCCGCCAACCGGGCAGCGGGCTATGGCTACACCTTC
clone size: NA; V gene: TRBV30; J gene: TRBJ1-1; D gene: NA; CDR3 protein: CACPRAGIAFF; CDR3 DNA: TGTGCCTGCCCTAGGGCCGGGATCGCTTTCTTT
clone size: NA; V gene: TRBV19; J gene: TRBJ1-4; D gene: NA; CDR3 protein: CASSATTGNNEKLFF; CDR3 DNA: TGTGCCAGTAGTGCAACGACAGGCAATAATGAAAAACTGTTTTTT
clone size: NA; V gene: TRBV6-2/TRBV6-3; J gene: TRBJ2-7; D gene: NA; CDR3 protein: CASSYSSHTVGYEQYF; CDR3 DNA: TGTGCCAGCAGTTACTCGAGCCACACAGTTGGATACGAGCAGTACTTC
clone size: NA; V gene: TRBV6-5; J gene: TRBJ1-1; D gene: NA; CDR3 protein: CASSLQGLGTEAFF; CDR3 DNA: TGTGCCAGCAGTCTCCAGGGTCTCGGCACTGAAGCTTTCTTT
clone size: NA; V gene: TRBV19; J gene: TRBJ2-5; D gene: TRBD2; CDR3 protein: CASSPQGLAGETQYF; CDR3 DNA: TGTGCCAGTAGTCCCCAGGGACTAGCAGGAGAGACCCAGTACTTC
clone size: NA; V gene: TRBV7-2; J gene: TRBJ1-5; D gene: TRBD1; CDR3 protein: CASSPGTGVQPQHF; CDR3 DNA: TGTGCCAGCAGCCCCGGGACAGGGGTTCAGCCCCAGCATTTT
clone size: once; V gene: TRBV9; J gene: TRBJ2-7; D gene: NA; CDR3 protein: CASSRGGRDEQYF; CDR3 DNA: TGTGCCAGCAGCAGAGGGGGTAGGGACGAGCAGTACTTC
clone size: NA; V gene: TRBV27; J gene: TRBJ2-7; D gene: NA; CDR3 protein: CARKRLAINSYEQYF; CDR3 DNA: TGTGCCCGAAAGAGGCTAGCGATAAACTCCTACGAGCAGTACTTC
clone size: NA; V gene: TRBV3-1/TRBV3-2; J gene: TRBJ1-1; D gene: NA; CDR3 protein: CASSQGAFYMNTEAFF; CDR3 DNA: TGTGCCAGCAGCCAGGGGGCGTTTTACATGAACACTGAAGCTTTCTTT
clone size: NA; V gene: TRBV5-8; J gene: TRBJ2-7; D gene: TRBD2; CDR3 protein: CASSYFHGLAGGHTYEQYF; CDR3 DNA: TGTGCCAGCAGCTACTTCCATGGACTAGCGGGAGGTCATACCTACGAGCAGTACTTC
clone size: few; V gene: TRBV2; J gene: TRBJ2-2; D gene: TRBD2; CDR3 protein: CASSVTSGRWSTGELFF; CDR3 DNA: TGTGCCAGCAGTGTGACTAGCGGGAGGTGGAGCACCGGGGAGCTGTTTTTT
clone size: NA; V gene: TRBV28; J gene: TRBJ1-5; D gene: NA; CDR3 protein: CASSLVGEPQHF; CDR3 DNA: TGTGCCAGCAGTTTGGTCGGGGAGCCCCAGCATTTT
clone size: once; V gene: TRBV9; J gene: TRBJ2-1; D gene: NA; CDR3 protein: CASSVGLANDEQFF; CDR3 DNA: TGTGCCAGCAGCGTAGGTCTAGCGAATGATGAGCAGTTCTTC